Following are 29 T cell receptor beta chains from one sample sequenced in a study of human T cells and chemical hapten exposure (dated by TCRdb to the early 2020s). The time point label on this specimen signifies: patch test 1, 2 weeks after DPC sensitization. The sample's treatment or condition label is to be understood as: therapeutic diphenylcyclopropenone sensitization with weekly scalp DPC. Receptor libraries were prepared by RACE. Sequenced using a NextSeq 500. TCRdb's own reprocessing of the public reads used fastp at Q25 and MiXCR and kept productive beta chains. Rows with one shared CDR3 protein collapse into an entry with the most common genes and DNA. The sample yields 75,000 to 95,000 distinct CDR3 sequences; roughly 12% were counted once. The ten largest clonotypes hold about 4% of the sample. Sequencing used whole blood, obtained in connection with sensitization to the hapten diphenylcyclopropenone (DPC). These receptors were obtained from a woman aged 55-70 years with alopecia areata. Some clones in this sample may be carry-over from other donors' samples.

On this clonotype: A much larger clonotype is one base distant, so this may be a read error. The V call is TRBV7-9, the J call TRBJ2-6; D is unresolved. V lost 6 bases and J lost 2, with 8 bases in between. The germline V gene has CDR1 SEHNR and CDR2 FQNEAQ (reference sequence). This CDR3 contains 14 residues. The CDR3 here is CASRPRPGANVLTF. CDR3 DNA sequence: TGTGCCAGCAGACCCCGCCCTGGGGCCAACGTCCTGACTTTC. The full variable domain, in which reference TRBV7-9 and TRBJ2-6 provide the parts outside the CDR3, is DTGVSQNPRHKITKRGQNVTFRCDPISEHNRLYWYRQTLGQGPEFLTYFQNEAQLEKSRLLSDRFSAERPKGSFSTLEIQRTEQGDSAMYLCASRPRPGANVLTFGAGSRLTVL.

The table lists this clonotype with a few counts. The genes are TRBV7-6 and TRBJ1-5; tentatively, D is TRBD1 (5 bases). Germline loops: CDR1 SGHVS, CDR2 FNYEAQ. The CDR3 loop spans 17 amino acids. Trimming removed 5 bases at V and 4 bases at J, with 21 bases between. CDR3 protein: CASSPERGRGKNQPQHF. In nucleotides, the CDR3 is TGTGCCAGCAGCCCGGAGCGGGGAAGGGGAAAGAATCAGCCCCAGCATTTT.

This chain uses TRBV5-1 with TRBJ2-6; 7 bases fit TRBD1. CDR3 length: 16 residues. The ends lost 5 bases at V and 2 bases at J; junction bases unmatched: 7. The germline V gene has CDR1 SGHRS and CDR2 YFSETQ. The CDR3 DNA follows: TGCGCCAGCAGACAACAGGGGTCTACTGGGGCCAACGTCCTGACTTTC. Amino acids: CASRQQGSTGANVLTF.

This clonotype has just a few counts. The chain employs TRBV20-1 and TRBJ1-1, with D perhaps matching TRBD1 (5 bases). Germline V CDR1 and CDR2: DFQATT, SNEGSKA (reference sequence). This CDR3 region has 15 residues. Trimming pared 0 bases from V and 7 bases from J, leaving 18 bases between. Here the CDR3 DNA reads TGCAGTGCTAGAGACAGAAGACAGATACTATTTGAAGCTTTCTTT. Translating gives CSARDRRQILFEAFF.

Here the CDR3 reads CASSQDGGLSGNTIYF. The CDR3 DNA sequence: TGTGCCAGCAGCCAAGACGGGGGACTCTCTGGAAACACCATATATTTT. This sequence joins TRBV3-1 and TRBJ1-3; TRBD1 might be the D (5 bases). Germline V gene data show CDR1 as LGHDT and CDR2 as YNNKEL (reference sequence). This CDR3 region has 16 residues. V was shortened by 0 bases and J by 0 bases, with 9 bases between the two germline ends.

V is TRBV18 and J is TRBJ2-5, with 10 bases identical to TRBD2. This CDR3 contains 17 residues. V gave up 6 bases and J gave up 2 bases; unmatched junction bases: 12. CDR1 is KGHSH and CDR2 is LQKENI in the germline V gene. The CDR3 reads CASSRQAATSGQETQYF. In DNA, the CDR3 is TGTGCCAGCTCCCGGCAAGCCGCGACTAGCGGGCAAGAGACCCAGTACTTC.

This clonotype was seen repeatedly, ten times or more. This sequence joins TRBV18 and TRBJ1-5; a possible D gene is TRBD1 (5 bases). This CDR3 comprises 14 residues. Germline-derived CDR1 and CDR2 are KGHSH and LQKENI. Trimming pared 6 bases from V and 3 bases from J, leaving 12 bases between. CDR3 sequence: CASSEEGTNQPQHF. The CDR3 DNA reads TGTGCCAGCTCCGAAGAAGGGACCAATCAGCCCCAGCATTTT.

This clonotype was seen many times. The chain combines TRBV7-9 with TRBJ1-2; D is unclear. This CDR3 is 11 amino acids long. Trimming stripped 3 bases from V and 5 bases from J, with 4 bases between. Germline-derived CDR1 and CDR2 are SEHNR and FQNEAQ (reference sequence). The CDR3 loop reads CASSLEYGYTF. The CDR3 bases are TGTGCCAGCAGCTTGGAGTATGGCTACACCTTC.

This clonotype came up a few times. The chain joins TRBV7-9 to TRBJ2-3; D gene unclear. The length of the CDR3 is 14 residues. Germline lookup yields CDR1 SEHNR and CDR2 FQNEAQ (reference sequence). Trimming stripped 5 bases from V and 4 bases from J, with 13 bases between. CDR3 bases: TGTGCCAGCAGCCTCCCCACACGCCCAGATACGCAGTATTTT. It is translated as CASSLPTRPDTQYF.

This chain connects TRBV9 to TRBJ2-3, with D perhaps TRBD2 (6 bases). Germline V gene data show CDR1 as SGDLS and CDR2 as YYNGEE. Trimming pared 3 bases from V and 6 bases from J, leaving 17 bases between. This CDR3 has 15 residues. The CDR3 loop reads CASSATWGVLDTQYF. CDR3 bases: TGTGCCAGCAGCGCGACCTGGGGGGTTTTGGATACGCAGTATTTT. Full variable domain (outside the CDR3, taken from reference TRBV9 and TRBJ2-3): DSGVTQTPKHLITATGQRVTLRCSPRSGDLSVYWYQQSLDQGLQFLIQYYNGEERAKGNILERFSAQQFPDLHSELNLSSLELGDSALYFCASSATWGVLDTQYFGPGTRLTVL.

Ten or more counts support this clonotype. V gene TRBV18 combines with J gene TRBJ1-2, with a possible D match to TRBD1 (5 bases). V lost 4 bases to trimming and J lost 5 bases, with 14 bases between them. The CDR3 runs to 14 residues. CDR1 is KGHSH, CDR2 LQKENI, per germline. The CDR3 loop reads CASSRTGGEYGYTF. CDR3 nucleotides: TGTGCCAGCTCACGTACCGGGGGAGAGTATGGCTACACCTTC.

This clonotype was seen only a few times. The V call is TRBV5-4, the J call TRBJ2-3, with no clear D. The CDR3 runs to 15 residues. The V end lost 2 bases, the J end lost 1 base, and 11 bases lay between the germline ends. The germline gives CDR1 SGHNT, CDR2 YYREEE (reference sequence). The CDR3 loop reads CASSLGGIGTDTQYF. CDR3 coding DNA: TGTGCCAGCAGCTTAGGTGGGATAGGCACAGATACGCAGTATTTT.

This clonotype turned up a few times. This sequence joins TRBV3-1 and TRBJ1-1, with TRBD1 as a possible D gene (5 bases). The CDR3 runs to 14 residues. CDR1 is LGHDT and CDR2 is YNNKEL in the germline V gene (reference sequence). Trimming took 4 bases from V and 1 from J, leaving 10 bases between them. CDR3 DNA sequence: TGTGCCAGCAGCCCCCGGGACGCGAACACTGAAGCTTTCTTT. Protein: CASSPRDANTEAFF.

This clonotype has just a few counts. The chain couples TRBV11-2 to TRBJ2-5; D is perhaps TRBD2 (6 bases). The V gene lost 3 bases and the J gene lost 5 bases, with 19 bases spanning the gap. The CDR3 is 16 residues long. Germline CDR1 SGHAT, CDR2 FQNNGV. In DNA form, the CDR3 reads TGTGCCAGCAGCTTTGGCCCCGGGGGAAGGATGGAGACCCAGTACTTC. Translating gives CASSFGPGGRMETQYF.

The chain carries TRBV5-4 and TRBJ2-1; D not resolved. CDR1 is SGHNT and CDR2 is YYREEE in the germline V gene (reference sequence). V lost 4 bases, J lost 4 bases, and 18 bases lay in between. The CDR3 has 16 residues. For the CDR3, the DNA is TGTGCCAGCAGCCCTACGATTACAGAGTGGTACAATGAGCAGTTCTTC. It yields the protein CASSPTITEWYNEQFF.

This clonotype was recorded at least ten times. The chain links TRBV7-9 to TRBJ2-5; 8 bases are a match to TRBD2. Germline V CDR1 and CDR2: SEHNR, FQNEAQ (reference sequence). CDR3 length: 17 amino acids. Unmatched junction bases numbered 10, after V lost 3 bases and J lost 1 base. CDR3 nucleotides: TGTGCCAGCAGCTTTCCCCGTGGAAGCGGGAGCCAAGAGACCCAGTACTTC. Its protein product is CASSFPRGSGSQETQYF. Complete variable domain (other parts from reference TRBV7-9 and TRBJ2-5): DTGVSQNPRHKITKRGQNVTFRCDPISEHNRLYWYRQTLGQGPEFLTYFQNEAQLEKSRLLSDRFSAERPKGSFSTLEIQRTEQGDSAMYLCASSFPRGSGSQETQYFGPGTRLLVL.

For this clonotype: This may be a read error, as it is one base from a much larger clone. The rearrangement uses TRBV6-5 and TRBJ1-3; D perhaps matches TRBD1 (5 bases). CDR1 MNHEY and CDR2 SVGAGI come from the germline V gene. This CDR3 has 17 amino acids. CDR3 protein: CASSNSKPGLAGNTIYF. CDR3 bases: TGTGCCAGCAGTAACTCGAAGCCGGGGCTGGCTGGAAACACCATATATTTT.

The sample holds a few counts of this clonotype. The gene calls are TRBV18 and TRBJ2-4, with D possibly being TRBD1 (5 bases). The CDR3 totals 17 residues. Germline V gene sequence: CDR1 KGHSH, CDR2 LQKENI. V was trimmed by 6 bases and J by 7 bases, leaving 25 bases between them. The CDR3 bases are TGTGCCAGCTCTCCCCAAGGTAGGGGCCAGATAAGGAACATTCAGTACTTC. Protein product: CASSPQGRGQIRNIQYF.

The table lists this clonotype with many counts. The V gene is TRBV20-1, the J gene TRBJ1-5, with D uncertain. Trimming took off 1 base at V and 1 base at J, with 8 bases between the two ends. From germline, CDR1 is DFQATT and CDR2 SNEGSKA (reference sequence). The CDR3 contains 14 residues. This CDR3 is CSARVARSNQPQHF. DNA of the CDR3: TGCAGTGCTAGAGTGGCGAGGAGCAATCAGCCCCAGCATTTT.

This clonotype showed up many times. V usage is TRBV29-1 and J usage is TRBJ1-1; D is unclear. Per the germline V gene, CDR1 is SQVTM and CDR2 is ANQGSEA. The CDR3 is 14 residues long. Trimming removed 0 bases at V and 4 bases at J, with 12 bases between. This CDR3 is CSVEDPSISTEAFF. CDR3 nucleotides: TGCAGCGTTGAAGATCCGTCCATTAGCACTGAAGCTTTCTTT.

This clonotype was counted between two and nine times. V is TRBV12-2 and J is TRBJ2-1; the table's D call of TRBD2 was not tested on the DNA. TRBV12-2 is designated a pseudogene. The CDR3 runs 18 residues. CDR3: CASRLTSGTSGGYNEQFF. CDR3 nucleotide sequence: TGTGCAAGTCGCCTAACCTCCGGGACTAGCGGGGGATACAATGAGCAGTTCTTC.

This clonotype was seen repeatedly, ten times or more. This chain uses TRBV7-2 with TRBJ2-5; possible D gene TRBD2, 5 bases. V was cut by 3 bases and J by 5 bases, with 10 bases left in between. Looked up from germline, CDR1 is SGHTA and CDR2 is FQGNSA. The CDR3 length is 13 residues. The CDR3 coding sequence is TGTGCCAGCAGCTTTTCGCGGGCCGAGACCCAGTACTTC. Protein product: CASSFSRAETQYF.

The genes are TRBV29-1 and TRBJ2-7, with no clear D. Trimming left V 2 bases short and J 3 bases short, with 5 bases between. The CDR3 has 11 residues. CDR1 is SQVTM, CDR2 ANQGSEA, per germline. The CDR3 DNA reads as TGCAGCGTTGAACAGCACTACGAGCAGTACTTC. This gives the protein CSVEQHYEQYF.

CDR3 in amino acids: CASSEMGTGHNQPQHF. The CDR3 bases are TGTGCCAGCAGTGAAATGGGCACAGGACACAATCAGCCCCAGCATTTT. This chain joins TRBV6-1 and TRBJ1-5, with TRBD1 as a possible D gene (5 bases). V lost 2 bases and J lost 3, with 14 bases in between. The CDR3 contains 16 residues. Germline CDR1 reads MNHNS; CDR2 reads SASEGT.

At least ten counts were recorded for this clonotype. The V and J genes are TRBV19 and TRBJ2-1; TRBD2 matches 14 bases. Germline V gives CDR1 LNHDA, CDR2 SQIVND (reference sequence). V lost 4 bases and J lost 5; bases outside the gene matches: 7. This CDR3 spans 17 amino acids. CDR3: CASSTGTSGGPDNEQFF. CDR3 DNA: TGTGCCAGTAGTACCGGGACTAGCGGGGGCCCCGACAATGAGCAGTTCTTC. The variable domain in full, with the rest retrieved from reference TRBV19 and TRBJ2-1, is DGGITQSPKYLFRKEGQNVTLSCEQNLNHDAMYWYRQDPGQGLRLIYYSQIVNDFQKGDIAEGYSVSREKKESFPLTVTSAQKNPTAFYLCASSTGTSGGPDNEQFFGPGTRLTVL.

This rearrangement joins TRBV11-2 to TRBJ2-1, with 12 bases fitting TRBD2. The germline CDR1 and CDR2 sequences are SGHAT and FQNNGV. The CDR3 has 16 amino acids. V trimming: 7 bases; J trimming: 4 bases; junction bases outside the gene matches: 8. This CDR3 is CASTTSGGPAYNEQFF. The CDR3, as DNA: TGTGCCAGCACCACTAGCGGGGGGCCCGCGTACAATGAGCAGTTCTTC.

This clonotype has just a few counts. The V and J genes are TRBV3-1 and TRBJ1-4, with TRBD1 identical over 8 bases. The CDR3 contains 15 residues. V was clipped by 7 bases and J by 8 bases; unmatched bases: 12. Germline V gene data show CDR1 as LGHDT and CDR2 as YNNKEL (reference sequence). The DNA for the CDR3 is TGTGCCAGCACCCAGGAGGACAGGGAGAAGGAAAAACTGTTTTTT. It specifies CASTQEDREKEKLFF.

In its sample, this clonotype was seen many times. The CDR3 reads CSARETGYSYNEQFF. In DNA form, the CDR3 reads TGCAGTGCTAGGGAAACAGGGTACTCCTACAATGAGCAGTTCTTC. The V and J genes are TRBV20-1 and TRBJ2-1; TRBD1 is a possible D gene (6 bases). This CDR3 spans 15 amino acids. Germline V gives CDR1 DFQATT, CDR2 SNEGSKA (reference sequence). V was pared by 3 bases and J by 0 bases, with 12 bases between.

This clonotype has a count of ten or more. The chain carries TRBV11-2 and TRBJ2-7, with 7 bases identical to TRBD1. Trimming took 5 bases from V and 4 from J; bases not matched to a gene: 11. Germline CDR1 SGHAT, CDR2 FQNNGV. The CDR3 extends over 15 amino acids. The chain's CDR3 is CASSLGTDLRYEQYF. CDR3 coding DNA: TGTGCCAGCAGCCTAGGGACAGACCTGAGATACGAGCAGTACTTC.